The 3 T cell receptor beta chains below come from one sample, sequenced in a study of blood T cell repertoires in COVID-19. Measured with immunoSEQ multiplex PCR; TCRdb has only the in-frame clones, and not every one. The sample shows about 92,000 clones, 60% to 85% of them seen only once. Sequencing was done on a sample of peripheral blood. All receptors derive from a man aged 50 to 59 who had recovered from COVID-19.

This sequence joins TRBV19 and TRBJ2-2, with D perhaps TRBD2 (6 bases). The length of the CDR3 is 17 residues. Per germline, CDR1 LNHDA and CDR2 SQIVND (reference sequence). Deletions cut 1 base from V and 6 bases from J, with 18 bases between. The CDR3 is CASSIGLSGVSAGELFF. The CDR3 DNA is TGTGCCAGTAGTATAGGGTTATCGGGAGTATCGGCCGGGGAGCTGTTTTTT. The full variable domain, in which reference TRBV19 and TRBJ2-2 provide the parts outside the CDR3, is DGGITQSPKYLFRKEGQNVTLSCEQNLNHDAMYWYRQDPGQGLRLIYYSQIVNDFQKGDIAEGYSVSREKKESFPLTVTSAQKNPTAFYLCASSIGLSGVSAGELFFGEGSRLTVL.

V usage is TRBV14 and J usage is TRBJ2-1; 7 nucleotides match TRBD2. The V gene end was trimmed by 3 bases and the J gene end by 7 bases; junction bases not matched to a gene: 9. From germline, CDR1 is SGHDN and CDR2 FVKESK. The CDR3 length is 15 residues. The CDR3 coding sequence is TGTGCCAGCAGCCAGTCAACGGGGGGTACTAATGAGCAGTTCTTC. It is translated as CASSQSTGGTNEQFF.

V gene TRBV7-2 combines with J gene TRBJ1-2; D is possibly TRBD1 (5 bases). The CDR3 covers 14 residues. V was clipped by 2 bases and J by 2 bases, with 9 bases between them. Germline assignment: CDR1 SGHTA and CDR2 FQGNSA. The DNA of the CDR3 is TGTGCCAGCAGCTTACAGGGTCCCAACTATGGCTACACCTTC. Its translation: CASSLQGPNYGYTF.